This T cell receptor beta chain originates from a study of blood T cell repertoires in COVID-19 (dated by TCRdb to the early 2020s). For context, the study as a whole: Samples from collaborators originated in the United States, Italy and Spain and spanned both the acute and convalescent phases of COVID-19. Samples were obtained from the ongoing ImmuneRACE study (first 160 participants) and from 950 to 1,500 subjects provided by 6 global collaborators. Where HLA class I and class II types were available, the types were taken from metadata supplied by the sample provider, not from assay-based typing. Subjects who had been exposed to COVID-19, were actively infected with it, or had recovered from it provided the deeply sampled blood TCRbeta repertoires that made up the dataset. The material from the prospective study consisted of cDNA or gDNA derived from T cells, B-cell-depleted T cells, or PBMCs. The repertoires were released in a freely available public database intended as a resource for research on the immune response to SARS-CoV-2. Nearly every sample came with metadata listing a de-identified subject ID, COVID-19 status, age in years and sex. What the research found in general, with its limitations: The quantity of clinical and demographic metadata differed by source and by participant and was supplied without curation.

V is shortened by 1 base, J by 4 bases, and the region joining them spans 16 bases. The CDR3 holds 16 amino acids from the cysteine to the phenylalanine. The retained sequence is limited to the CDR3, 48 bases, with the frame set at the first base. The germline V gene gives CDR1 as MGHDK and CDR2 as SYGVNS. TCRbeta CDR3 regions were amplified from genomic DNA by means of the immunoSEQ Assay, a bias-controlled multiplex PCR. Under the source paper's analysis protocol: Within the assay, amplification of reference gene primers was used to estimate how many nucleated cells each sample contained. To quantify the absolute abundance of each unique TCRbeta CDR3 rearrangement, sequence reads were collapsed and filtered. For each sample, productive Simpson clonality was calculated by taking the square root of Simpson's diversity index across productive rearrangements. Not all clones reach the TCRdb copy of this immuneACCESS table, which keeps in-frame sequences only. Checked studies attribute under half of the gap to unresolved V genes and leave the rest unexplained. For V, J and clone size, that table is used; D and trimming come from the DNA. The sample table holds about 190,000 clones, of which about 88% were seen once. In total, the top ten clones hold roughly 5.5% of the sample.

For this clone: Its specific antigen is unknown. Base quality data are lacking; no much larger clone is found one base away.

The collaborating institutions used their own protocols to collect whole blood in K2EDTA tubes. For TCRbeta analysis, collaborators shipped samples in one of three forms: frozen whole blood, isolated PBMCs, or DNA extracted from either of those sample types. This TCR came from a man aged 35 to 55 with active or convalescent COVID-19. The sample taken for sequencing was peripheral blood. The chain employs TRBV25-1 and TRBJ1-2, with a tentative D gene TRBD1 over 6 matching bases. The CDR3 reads CASSESGQSPSYGYTF. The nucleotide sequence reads TGTGCCAGCAGTGAATCGGGACAAAGCCCTTCCTATGGCTACACCTTC.